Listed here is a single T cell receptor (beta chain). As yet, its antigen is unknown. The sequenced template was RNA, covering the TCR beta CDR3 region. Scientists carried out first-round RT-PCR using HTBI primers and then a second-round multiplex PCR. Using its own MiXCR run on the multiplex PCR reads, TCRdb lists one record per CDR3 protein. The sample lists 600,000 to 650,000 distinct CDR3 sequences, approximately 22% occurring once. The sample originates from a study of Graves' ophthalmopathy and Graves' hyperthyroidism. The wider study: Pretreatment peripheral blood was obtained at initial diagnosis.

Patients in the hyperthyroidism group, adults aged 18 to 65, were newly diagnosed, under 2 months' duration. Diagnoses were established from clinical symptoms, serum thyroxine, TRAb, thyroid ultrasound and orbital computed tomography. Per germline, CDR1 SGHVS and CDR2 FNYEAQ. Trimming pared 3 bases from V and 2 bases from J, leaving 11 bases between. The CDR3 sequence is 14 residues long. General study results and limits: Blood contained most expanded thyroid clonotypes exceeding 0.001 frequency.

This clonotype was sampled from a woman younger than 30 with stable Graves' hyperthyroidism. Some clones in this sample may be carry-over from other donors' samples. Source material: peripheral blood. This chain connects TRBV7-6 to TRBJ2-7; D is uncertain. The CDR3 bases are TGTGCCAGCAGCTTCAGACGGTACACCTACGAGCAGTACTTC. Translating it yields CASSFRRYTYEQYF.